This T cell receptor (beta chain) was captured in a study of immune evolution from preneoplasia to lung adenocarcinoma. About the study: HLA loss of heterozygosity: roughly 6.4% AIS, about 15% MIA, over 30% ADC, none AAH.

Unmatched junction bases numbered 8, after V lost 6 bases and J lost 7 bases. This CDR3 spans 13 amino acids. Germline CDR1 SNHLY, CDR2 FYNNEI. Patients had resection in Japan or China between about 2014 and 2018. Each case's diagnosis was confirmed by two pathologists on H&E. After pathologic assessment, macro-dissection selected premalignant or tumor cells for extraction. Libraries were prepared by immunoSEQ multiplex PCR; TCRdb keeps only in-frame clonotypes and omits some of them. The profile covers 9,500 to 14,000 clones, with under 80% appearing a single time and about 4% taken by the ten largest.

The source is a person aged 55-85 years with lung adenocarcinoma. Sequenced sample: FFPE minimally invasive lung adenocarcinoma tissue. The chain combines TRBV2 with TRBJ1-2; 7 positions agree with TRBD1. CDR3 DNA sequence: TGTGCCAGCAGGATAGACAGGGAGAGTGGCTACACCTTC. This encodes CASRIDRESGYTF.